This T cell receptor beta chain came from a study of blood T cell repertoires in COVID-19. The CDR3 is 13 residues long. V dropped 4 bases and J dropped 7 bases, with 17 bases sitting between them. Per germline, CDR1 GTSNPN and CDR2 SVGIG (reference sequence). Authors' data handling: Reference gene primer amplification gave estimated nucleated cell counts. The assay was immunoSEQ multiplex PCR, and TCRdb's table has in-frame clones only and misses some. V, J and clone size are those of that table, while D and trimming were read from the DNA. The top ten clones hold roughly 6.1% of a sample with some 300,000 clones, around 90% of them seen once.

The chain employs TRBV30 and TRBJ2-7, with D possibly being TRBD2 (7 bases). Sequencing was performed on peripheral blood. This clonotype was sampled from a woman aged 50 to 60 with COVID-19, enrolled during active disease. The CDR3 region is CAWIQAGAGEQYF. CDR3 DNA: TGTGCCTGGATCCAGGCGGGGGCGGGAGAGCAGTACTTC.